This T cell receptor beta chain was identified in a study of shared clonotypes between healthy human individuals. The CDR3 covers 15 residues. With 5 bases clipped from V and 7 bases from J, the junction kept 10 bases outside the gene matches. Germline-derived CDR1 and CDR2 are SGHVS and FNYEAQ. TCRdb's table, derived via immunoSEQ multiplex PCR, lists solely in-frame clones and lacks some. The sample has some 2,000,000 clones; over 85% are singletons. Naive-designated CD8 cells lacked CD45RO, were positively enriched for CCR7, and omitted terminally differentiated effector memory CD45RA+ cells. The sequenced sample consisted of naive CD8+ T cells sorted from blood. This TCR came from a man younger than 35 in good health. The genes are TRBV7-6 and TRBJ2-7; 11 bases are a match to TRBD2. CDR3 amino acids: CASSPLAGAPLEQYF. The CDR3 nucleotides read TGTGCCAGCAGCCCACTAGCGGGAGCGCCGCTGGAGCAGTACTTC.